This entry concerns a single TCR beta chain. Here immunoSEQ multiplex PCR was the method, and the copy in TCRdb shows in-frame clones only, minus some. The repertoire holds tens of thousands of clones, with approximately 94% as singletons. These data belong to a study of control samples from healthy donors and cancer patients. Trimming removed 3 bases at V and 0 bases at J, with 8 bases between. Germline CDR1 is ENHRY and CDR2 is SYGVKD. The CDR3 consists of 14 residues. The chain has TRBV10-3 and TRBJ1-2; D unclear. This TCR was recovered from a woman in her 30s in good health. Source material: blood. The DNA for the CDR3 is TGTGCCATCAGTGAAGGCAGGACTAACTATGGCTACACCTTC. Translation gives CAISEGRTNYGYTF.